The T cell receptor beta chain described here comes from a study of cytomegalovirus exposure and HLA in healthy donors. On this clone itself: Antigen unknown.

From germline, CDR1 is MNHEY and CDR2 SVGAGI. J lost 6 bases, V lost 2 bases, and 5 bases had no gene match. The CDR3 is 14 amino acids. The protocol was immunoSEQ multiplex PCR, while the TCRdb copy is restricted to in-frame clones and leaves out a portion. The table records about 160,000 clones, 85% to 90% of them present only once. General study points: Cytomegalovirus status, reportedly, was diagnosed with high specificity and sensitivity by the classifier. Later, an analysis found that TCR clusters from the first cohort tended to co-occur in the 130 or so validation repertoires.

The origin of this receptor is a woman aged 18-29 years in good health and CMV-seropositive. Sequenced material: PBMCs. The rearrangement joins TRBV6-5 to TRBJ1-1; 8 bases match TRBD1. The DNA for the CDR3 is TGTGCCAGCAGTTACACAGGGGGGACGCCTGAAGCTTTCTTT. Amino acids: CASSYTGGTPEAFF.